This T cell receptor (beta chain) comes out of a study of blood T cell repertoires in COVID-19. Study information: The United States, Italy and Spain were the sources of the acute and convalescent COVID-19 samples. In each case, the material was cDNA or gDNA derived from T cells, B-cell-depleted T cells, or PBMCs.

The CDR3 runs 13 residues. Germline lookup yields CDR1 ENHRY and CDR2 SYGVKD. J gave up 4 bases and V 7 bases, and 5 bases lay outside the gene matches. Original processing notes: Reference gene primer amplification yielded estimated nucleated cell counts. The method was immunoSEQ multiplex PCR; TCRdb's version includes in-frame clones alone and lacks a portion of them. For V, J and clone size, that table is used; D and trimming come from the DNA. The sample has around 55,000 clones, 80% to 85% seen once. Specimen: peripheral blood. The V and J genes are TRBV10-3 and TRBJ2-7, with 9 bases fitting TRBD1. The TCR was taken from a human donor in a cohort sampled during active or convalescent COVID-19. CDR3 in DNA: TGTGCCATCAACTTGGACAGGGGATACGAGCAGTACTTC. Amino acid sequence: CAINLDRGYEQYF.